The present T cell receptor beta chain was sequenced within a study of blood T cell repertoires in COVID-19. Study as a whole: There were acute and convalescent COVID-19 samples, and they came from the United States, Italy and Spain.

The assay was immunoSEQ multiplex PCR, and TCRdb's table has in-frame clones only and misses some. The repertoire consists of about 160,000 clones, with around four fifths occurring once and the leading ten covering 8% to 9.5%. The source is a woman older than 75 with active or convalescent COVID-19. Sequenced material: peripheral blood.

CDR3 sequence: CASSWNSGNTGELFF. CDR3 sequence (DNA): TGTGCCAGCAGCTGGAACTCAGGAAACACCGGGGAGCTGTTTTTT. The chain combines TRBV5-8 with TRBJ2-2, with D unresolved. V was trimmed by 3 bases and J by 2 bases, leaving 11 bases between them. From germline, CDR1 is SGHTS and CDR2 YDEGEE. The CDR3 consists of 15 residues.